This T cell receptor (beta chain) was sequenced for a study of somatic mutations in cytotoxic T cells in rheumatoid arthritis. CDR1 is MNHNY and CDR2 is SVGAGI in the germline V gene (reference sequence). CDR3 length equals 12 residues. Losses at the gene ends were 4 bases for V and 10 bases for J; bases not matched to a gene: 6. Using immunoSEQ multiplex PCR, the repertoire was profiled, and TCRdb retains in-frame clones only, with some absent. In the table there are 8,000 to 13,000 clones, 81% of which are singletons. The chain joins TRBV6-6 to TRBJ1-2; TRBD1 aligns across 7 bases. The clonotype was recovered from a woman aged 50 to 65 in good health. Sample: CD8+ T cells sorted from blood. CDR3 sequence: CASSSTGEDYTF. CDR3 coding DNA: TGTGCCAGCAGTTCCACAGGGGAGGACTACACCTTC.